This T cell receptor (beta chain) was documented in a study of cytomegalovirus exposure and HLA in healthy donors. Study-wide background: The 120 validation repertoires, a later analysis reported, used the same platform as the 650 to 800 repertoires from the first cohort.

Some clones are missing from TCRdb's copy, which holds only in-frame ones; the method was immunoSEQ multiplex PCR. The repertoire holds more than 95,000 clones, with 75% to 90% as singletons. Comment on this clone: What it binds is not known.

Study conclusions and caveats: Confirmation was obtained in vitro that a few CMV-associated chains are specific for CMV antigens. According to a subsequent analysis, TCR clusters identified in the first cohort showed a tendency to co-occur across the roughly 120 validation repertoires.

Germline V gene data show CDR1 as MNHNS and CDR2 as SASEGT. V lost 6 bases to trimming and J lost 4 bases, with 11 bases between them. There are 13 residues in the CDR3. This clonotype originated in a woman aged 18-29 years in good health and CMV-seronegative. The J gene is TRBJ2-3, the V gene TRBV6-1; the D is unclear. What was sequenced was PBMCs. The CDR3 region is CASRTGSPDTQYF. The CDR3 nucleotides are TGTGCCAGCAGGACCGGTAGCCCAGATACGCAGTATTTT.